This T cell receptor beta chain was captured in a study of human T cells and chemical hapten exposure. Study results and caveats: Alopecia affected the donors, so their immune response may differ from healthy people's.

This CDR3 contains 11 residues. Germline V lookup: CDR1 DFQATT, CDR2 SNEGSKA (reference sequence). As to this clonotype: The antigen is not known.

MiXCR was run by TCRdb on the RACE reads, yielding one entry per CDR3 protein. This sample has about 140,000 distinct CDR3 sequences, with about an eighth found just once. Time point reported: patch test 2, 6 weeks after DPC sensitization. Treatment here: therapeutic diphenylcyclopropenone sensitization with weekly scalp DPC. The rearrangement links TRBV20-1 to TRBJ2-3; maybe TRBD2 (5 bases). The sample consisted of whole blood, taken in connection with sensitization to the hapten diphenylcyclopropenone (DPC). This sequence originates from a woman aged 50 to 60 with alopecia areata. Some clones in this sample may be carry-over from other donors' samples. DNA for the CDR3: TGCAACCCGAGGGACACAGATACGCAGTATTTT. It is translated as CNPRDTDTQYF.